This T cell receptor beta chain was obtained from a study of T cells in tumors after PD-1 blockade. Only in-frame clones appear in the TCRdb table, and some are missing; sequencing was by immunoSEQ multiplex PCR. The sample records about 47,000 clones, roughly 73% being singletons. The CDR3 totals 13 residues. The V end lost 3 bases, the J end lost 1 base, and 7 bases lay between the germline ends. CDR1 and CDR2 from the germline V gene are GTSNPN and SVGIG (reference sequence). Sequencing was performed on PBMCs, taken before anti-PD-1 treatment. The chain has TRBV30 and TRBJ1-5; a possible D gene is TRBD1 (6 bases). This TCR was sampled from a human donor with basal cell carcinoma. The CDR3 sequence is CAWRGQSNQPQHF. The CDR3 DNA sequence: TGTGCCTGGAGAGGACAGAGCAATCAGCCCCAGCATTTT.